This TCR beta chain came from a study of blood T cells in healthy people across ages. The germline gives CDR1 DFQATT, CDR2 SNEGSKA (reference sequence). The CDR3 sequence is 13 residues long. V lost 0 bases, J lost 5 bases, and 10 bases lay in between. Combining a sample-barcoded 5' primer with a J-beta primer mix, a second PCR ran for roughly 6 to 12 cycles. MiXCR was run by TCRdb on the 5' RACE reads, yielding one entry per CDR3 protein. The table has some 890,000 distinct CDR3 sequences, about 28% seen once; the top ten hold about 9.4%. This clonotype was detected a few times. Its cognate antigen is unknown. Findings and caveats of the study: In these data, TCR beta diversity tracked strongly with naive T cell percentage. Bulk PBMC profiling left naive and antigen-experienced comparisons inconclusive.

The sample was also linked to a second study, of T cells of mothers and their children. That investigation notes: Donors comprised three healthy Caucasian mothers plus their six children.

This sequence joins TRBV20-1 and TRBJ1-2, with TRBD1 as a possible D gene (5 bases). The sample was blood. This sequence originates from a woman aged 40 to 55 in good health. The DNA for the CDR3 is TGCAGTGCTAGAGATCGGCAGGGTTATGGCTACACCTTC. Translated: CSARDRQGYGYTF.